The clone carrying this TCR beta chain was observed a few times. One end of the junction is discordant with germline, which a read error may explain. The data originate from a study of identical twins. CDR1 is MNHEY, CDR2 SMNVEV, per germline (reference sequence). The CDR3 length is 13 residues. A single record per CDR3 protein comes from TCRdb applying MiXCR to the 5' RACE reads. This table holds about 240,000 distinct CDR3 sequences, approximately 6.8% found once. The data also belong to a second study, concerning yellow fever vaccine responses in identical twins.

This clonotype was obtained from a woman aged 18-30 years in good health. The rearrangement joins TRBV27 to TRBJ1-5; tentatively, D is TRBD1 (5 bases). The specimen sequenced was CD8+ T cells sorted from blood. Here the CDR3 reads CASSSGSDQPQHF. The CDR3 DNA sequence: TGTGCTAGCAGTTCAGGGTCGGATCAGCCCCAGCATTTT.